One and the same sample provided the 22 T cell receptor beta chains below, sequenced in a study of blood T cell repertoires in COVID-19. Clones were sequenced by immunoSEQ multiplex PCR, and TCRdb holds only the in-frame ones, with some missing. In the table there are about 260,000 clones, around nine tenths of which are singletons. Sequenced: peripheral blood. The origin of the receptors is a woman aged 55-75 years with COVID-19, enrolled during active disease.

This CDR3 reads CASSPGLAGLRLSYEQYF. The CDR3 coding sequence is TGCGCCAGCAGCCCGGGACTAGCGGGACTACGACTCTCCTACGAGCAGTACTTC. V is TRBV5-1 and J is TRBJ2-7, with 13 bases aligning to TRBD2. The J segment lost 0 bases and the V segment lost 4 bases, leaving 10 bases of the junction unmatched. This CDR3 is built from 18 residues. Germline V CDR1 and CDR2: SGHRS, YFSETQ.

The rearrangement uses TRBV7-2 and TRBJ1-2; 7 bases match TRBD1. Germline V lookup: CDR1 SGHTA, CDR2 FQGNSA. The CDR3 is 14 amino acids. After removal of 6 bases from V and 5 bases from J, the junction contained 9 bases not matched to a gene. CDR3 sequence reads: CASRSTGVSYGYTF. The CDR3 DNA is TGTGCCAGCAGATCAACAGGGGTGTCTTATGGCTACACCTTC. The whole variable domain, remainder taken from reference TRBV7-2 and TRBJ1-2, is GAGVSQSPSNKVTEKGKDVELRCDPISGHTALYWYRQSLGQGLEFLIYFQGNSAPDKSGLPSDRFSAERTGGSVSTLTIQRTQQEDSAVYLCASRSTGVSYGYTFGSGTRLTVV.

With respect to this clone: Other DNA sequences of this sample code for an identical CDR3. This rearrangement joins TRBV28 to TRBJ1-5; D unresolved. CDR1 MDHEN and CDR2 SYDVKM come from the germline V gene. V was cut by 5 bases and J by 0 bases, with 5 bases left in between. The CDR3 extends over 13 amino acids. In DNA, the CDR3 is TGTGCCAGCAGTCCCCTTAGCAATCAGCCCCAGCATTTT. This codes for CASSPLSNQPQHF.

This chain connects TRBV24-1 to TRBJ1-2, with 8 positions matching TRBD1. The CDR3 spans 15 residues. After removal of 4 bases from V and 2 bases from J, the junction contained 5 bases not matched to a gene. Germline-derived CDR1 and CDR2 are KGHDR and SFDVKD. Here the CDR3 reads CATSDSGQGNYGYTF. CDR3 bases: TGTGCCACCAGTGACTCCGGACAGGGAAACTATGGCTACACCTTC.

This clone was observed a single time. The rearrangement joins TRBV7-2 to TRBJ1-5; TRBD1 matches 8 bases. J lost 2 bases, V lost 5 bases, and 5 bases had no gene match. Germline values: CDR1 SGHTA, CDR2 FQGNSA. The CDR3 runs 15 residues. The CDR3 DNA is TGTGCCAGCAGCCCCACGGGACAGGGCAATCAGCCCCAGCATTTT. Amino acid sequence: CASSPTGQGNQPQHF.

The rearrangement uses TRBV28 and TRBJ1-2, with 11 bases identical to TRBD1. This CDR3 has 13 residues. Germline CDR1 is MDHEN and CDR2 is SYDVKM. After removal of 7 bases from V and 8 bases from J, the junction contained 6 bases not matched to a gene. The CDR3 loop reads CASTLDRGQGYTF. CDR3 nucleotide sequence: TGTGCCAGCACCCTGGACAGGGGGCAGGGCTACACCTTC.

This chain links TRBV7-9 with TRBJ2-5; 7 bases line up with TRBD2. The CDR3 is made up of 15 amino acids. Trimming removed 4 bases from V and 5 bases from J; junction bases left unmatched: 10. Germline lookup yields CDR1 SEHNR and CDR2 FQNEAQ (reference sequence). The CDR3 sequence: CASSSPRGSVETQYF. CDR3 bases: TGTGCCAGCAGCTCCCCGCGGGGGTCAGTTGAGACCCAGTACTTC.

This clone was detected ten times or more. The chain carries TRBV21-1 and TRBJ1-2. TRBV21-1 is given as a pseudogene. The length of the CDR3 is 12 residues. CDR3 in DNA: TGTGCCAGCAGCAAAGAACTCTATGGCTACACCTTC. Its translation is CASSKELYGYTF.

The rearrangement links TRBV7-8 to TRBJ2-1, with TRBD2 matching 9 bases. CDR1 is SGHVS, CDR2 FQNEAQ, per germline. Unmatched junction bases numbered 15, after V lost 2 bases and J lost 10 bases. The CDR3 has 17 residues. The CDR3: CASSLLFSTTSGLEQFF. The CDR3 region has the DNA TGTGCCAGCAGCTTACTGTTCTCGACTACTAGCGGGCTAGAGCAGTTCTTC.

In this sample, this clone turned up once. The rearrangement joins TRBV27 to TRBJ1-5; 7 nucleotides match TRBD1. This CDR3 contains 15 residues. The germline gives CDR1 MNHEY, CDR2 SMNVEV (reference sequence). Unmatched junction bases numbered 3, after V lost 4 bases and J lost 0 bases. Here the CDR3 DNA reads TGTGCCAGCAGTTCGCGACAGGGTAGCAATCAGCCCCAGCATTTT. Protein product: CASSSRQGSNQPQHF.

The chain combines TRBV5-5 with TRBJ1-1; 7 bases map to TRBD1. Germline CDR1 and CDR2: SGHKS and YYEKEE (reference sequence). CDR3 length: 15 residues. V lost 4 bases, J lost 9 bases, and 15 bases stayed unmatched. The CDR3 nucleotides read TGTGCCAGCAGCAAAACGGGACAGACCAATTCTAAAGCTTTCTTT. It is translated as CASSKTGQTNSKAFF.

The V gene is TRBV7-8, the J gene TRBJ1-1, with 7 positions matching TRBD1. This CDR3 contains 15 residues. V lost 5 bases, J lost 3 bases, and 9 bases stayed unmatched. Looked up from germline, CDR1 is SGHVS and CDR2 is FQNEAQ. The chain's CDR3 is CASSLTWQGDTEAFF. CDR3 nucleotide sequence: TGTGCCAGCAGCCTGACATGGCAGGGGGACACTGAAGCTTTCTTT.

The chain uses TRBV7-3 and TRBJ2-5; TRBD2 matches 8 bases. Trimming at V came to 2 bases and at J to 3 bases, leaving 5 bases not matched to a gene. CDR1 and CDR2 (germline): SGHTA, FQGTGA. The CDR3 covers 15 residues. CDR3 DNA: TGTGCCAGCAGCTTATACACTAGCGGTAAAGAGACCCAGTACTTC. The encoded protein is CASSLYTSGKETQYF.

This chain joins TRBV18 and TRBJ1-5, with a possible D match to TRBD1 (5 bases). V was trimmed by 2 bases and J by 3 bases, leaving 11 bases between them. The germline CDR1 and CDR2 sequences are KGHSH and LQKENI. There are 15 residues in the CDR3. CDR3 in DNA: TGTGCCAGCTCACCAAGGCCAGGGAACAATCAGCCCCAGCATTTT. Residues: CASSPRPGNNQPQHF.

V and J are TRBV18 and TRBJ2-1; TRBD2 matches 7 bases. V was clipped by 6 bases and J by 0 bases; unmatched bases: 14. This CDR3 has 18 amino acids. Germline CDR1 reads KGHSH; CDR2 reads LQKENI. In DNA form, the CDR3 reads TGTGCCAGCTCCACCATTGCGGGAGCCGCCAGCTCCTACAATGAGCAGTTCTTC. Translated, it gives CASSTIAGAASSYNEQFF.

This clone was found a few times. The chain has TRBV3-1 (or the pseudogene TRBV3-2) and TRBJ1-1; TRBD1 matches 11 bases. The CDR3 consists of 15 residues. Trimming removed 2 bases from V and 3 bases from J; junction bases left unmatched: 2. Germline loops: CDR1 LGHDT, CDR2 YNNKEL (reference sequence). For the CDR3, the DNA is TGTGCCAGCAGCCAAAGGACAGGGGGCCACACTGAAGCTTTCTTT. It is translated as CASSQRTGGHTEAFF.

This chain uses TRBV5-5 with TRBJ2-6; no clear D. From germline, CDR1 is SGHKS and CDR2 YYEKEE (reference sequence). CDR3 length: 16 amino acids. V gave up 0 bases and J gave up 0 bases, with 7 bases separating them. The CDR3 sequence: CASSLVFYSGANVLTF. CDR3 bases: TGTGCCAGCAGCTTGGTCTTTTACTCTGGGGCCAACGTCCTGACTTTC. Looking up the rest from reference TRBV5-5 and TRBJ2-6 gives the full variable domain: DAGVTQSPTHLIKTRGQQVTLRCSPISGHKSVSWYQQVLGQGPQFIFQYYEKEERGRGNFPDRFSARQFPNYSSELNVNALLLGDSALYLCASSLVFYSGANVLTFGAGSRLTVL.

This sequence joins TRBV3-1 (or the pseudogene TRBV3-2) and TRBJ2-2; 12 nucleotides align to TRBD1. V lost 0 bases to trimming and J lost 2 bases; unmatched junction nucleotides: 4. Germline-derived CDR1 and CDR2 are LGHDT and YNNKEL (reference sequence). The CDR3 spans 18 residues. The CDR3: CASSQEGQGAHNTGELFF. The CDR3 DNA sequence: TGTGCCAGCAGCCAAGAGGGACAGGGGGCGCATAACACCGGGGAGCTGTTTTTT.

This clone was seen just once. The chain joins TRBV6-5 to TRBJ1-2; TRBD1 is a possible D gene (5 bases). The ends were cut back, 7 bases at V and 6 bases at J, with 12 bases in the middle. Germline-derived CDR1 and CDR2 are MNHEY and SVGAGI. The CDR3 is 12 amino acids. CDR3 sequence: CASNLGVHGYTF. The CDR3 nucleotides are TGTGCCAGCAACTTAGGGGTACATGGCTACACCTTC.

The V call is TRBV29-1, the J call TRBJ2-2; 7 bases are a match to TRBD1. Germline V gives CDR1 SQVTM, CDR2 ANQGSEA. With 4 bases clipped from V and 6 bases from J, the junction kept 2 bases outside the gene matches. There are 12 residues in the CDR3. CDR3 region: CSVVTGSGELFF. The CDR3 DNA follows: TGCAGCGTTGTGACAGGGTCCGGGGAGCTGTTTTTT.

The chain has TRBV6-2 or TRBV6-3 and TRBJ1-5; maybe TRBD1 (6 bases). The CDR3 spans 16 residues. Trimming shortened V by 2 bases and J by 5 bases, and 16 bases separated the two germline ends. In germline, CDR1 is MNHEY, CDR2 SVGEGT. DNA of the CDR3: TGTGCCAGCAGTTACCACGGGACACGTCTCGATCAGCCCCAGCATTTT. Its protein product is CASSYHGTRLDQPQHF.

The chain combines TRBV9 with TRBJ1-1; no firm D call. This CDR3 contains 15 residues. V was cut by 3 bases and J by 1 base, with 13 bases left in between. Germline CDR1 reads SGDLS; CDR2 reads YYNGEE. The CDR3 region has the DNA TGTGCCAGCAGCGCCTACCTGCGGGAGAACACTGAAGCTTTCTTT. Protein product: CASSAYLRENTEAFF.